Listed below are T cell receptor beta chains from one sample, sequenced in a study of a mutant IDH1 vaccine in newly diagnosed glioma. Assay: immunoSEQ multiplex PCR; the TCRdb copy retains only in-frame clones and omits some. The table has tens of thousands of clones, approximately 78% seen once. Here the sequenced sample was PBMCs, taken from a glioma patient treated with radiotherapy, temozolomide or both. These receptor sequences come from a man aged 40-50 years with glioma. Some clones in this sample may be carry-over from other donors' samples. CDR3s include the opening cysteine and the closing phenylalanine or tryptophan. A D gene is named only where the DNA matches it firmly. Clone size is shown for a subset of rows, as once, few, many or a class of expanded clone.

cdr3_nt cdr3_aa v_call cdr3_length j_call clone_size d_call
TGTGCCTGGAACCGCGGGTCGAGTTTGGGCGAGCAGTACTTC CAWNRGSSLGEQYF TRBV30 14 TRBJ2-7 . .
TGTGCCAGCTCACTAGTCAGAGCGGGGAGATCGAACACCGGGGAGCTGTTTTTT CASSLVRAGRSNTGELFF TRBV18 18 TRBJ2-2 . TRBD2
TGTGCCAGCAGTTCCCTAGCGGGGGCAAACACCGGGGAGCTGTTTTTT CASSSLAGANTGELFF TRBV6-4 16 TRBJ2-2 . TRBD2
TGTGCCAGCAGCCCAGGAGCGGAGTTTCTCTACGAGCAGTACTTC CASSPGAEFLYEQYF TRBV7-2 15 TRBJ2-7 . .
TGTGCCAGCAGCCGATTCACAGGGGAGCGTTCCTACGAGCAGTACTTC CASSRFTGERSYEQYF TRBV14 16 TRBJ2-7 . TRBD1
TGTGCCAGTAGTATAGGGCGGTCGAACACTGAAGCTTTCTTT CASSIGRSNTEAFF TRBV19 14 TRBJ1-1 . .
TGTGCCAGCAGCGTAGGGACGAACACCGGGGAGCTGTTTTTT CASSVGTNTGELFF TRBV9 14 TRBJ2-2 . .
TGTGCCAGCAGCGCGGGGGGGGGAAACACCATATATTTT CASSAGGGNTIYF TRBV9 13 TRBJ1-3 . .
TGTGCCAGTAGTATCGAACCCAACCCGACTAATGAAAAACTGTTTTTT CASSIEPNPTNEKLFF TRBV19 16 TRBJ1-4 . .
TGCGCCAGCAGCCATGAACCGGGACTTGGCACAGATACGCAGTATTTT CASSHEPGLGTDTQYF TRBV4-3 16 TRBJ2-3 . .
TGTGCCGCCGCCCCGACTAGCAAGGAGACCCAGTACTTC CAAAPTSKETQYF TRBV30 13 TRBJ2-5 once TRBD2
TGCAGCGTTGAATTAGGGTGGGGGGCCGAAGAGACCCAGTACTTC CSVELGWGAEETQYF TRBV29-1 15 TRBJ2-5 . .
TGCGCCAGCAGCTTGGGTTTATTGAATTCACCCCTCCACTTT CASSLGLLNSPLHF TRBV5-1 14 TRBJ1-6 . .
TGTGCCAGCAGTTTAGGGACAGGGGGACATGAGCAGTTCTTC CASSLGTGGHEQFF TRBV27 14 TRBJ2-1 . TRBD1
TGTGCCAGCAGCTTAGAGGACAGGGGCTATGGCTACACCTTC CASSLEDRGYGYTF TRBV7-6 14 TRBJ1-2 . TRBD1
TGTGCCAGCACCTTAAATGGGCTAGCTAGCGAGCAGTACTTC CASTLNGLASEQYF TRBV7-2 14 TRBJ2-7 . .
TGTGCCAGCAGCCAAGATGAAAGCGACACAGATACGCAGTATTTT CASSQDESDTDTQYF TRBV4-2 15 TRBJ2-3 few .
TGTGCCAGCAGTGTAGGCAGCCTCGACTACGAGCAGTACTTC CASSVGSLDYEQYF TRBV2 14 TRBJ2-7 . .
TGTGCCAGCAGTTCGGGGGGTACGCAGTATTTT CASSSGGTQYF TRBV6-6 11 TRBJ2-3 medium-sized TRBD2
TGTGCCTGGAGTGTCGTGGCAGGGGGCAGTTCACCCCTCCACTTT CAWSVVAGGSSPLHF TRBV30 15 TRBJ1-6 once TRBD1
TGTGCCAGCAATTATGGGACAGACGTCAATCAGCCCCAGCATTTT CASNYGTDVNQPQHF TRBV2 15 TRBJ1-5 . TRBD1
TGTGCCAACGGGAGGGAGGGGAGGGACACCGGGGAGCTGTTTTTT CANGREGRDTGELFF TRBV6-1 15 TRBJ2-2 few TRBD2
TGCGCCAGCAGCGATACAGGGAGGAATCAGCCCCAGCATTTT CASSDTGRNQPQHF TRBV4-1 14 TRBJ1-5 few .
TGTGCCAGCAGTTTACGGGGGGCTGGGGCTTTCTTT CASSLRGAGAFF TRBV6-6 12 TRBJ1-1 . .
TGCGCCAGCAGTGAGTATCAGGGGAAACAGCCCCAGCATTTT CASSEYQGKQPQHF TRBV10-2 14 TRBJ1-5 . .
TGCGCCAGCAGCTTGGCCCGGGGCACCAACACCGGGGAGCTGTTTTTT CASSLARGTNTGELFF TRBV5-1 16 TRBJ2-2 . .
TGTGCCATTCGATCAGGAACCCCTAACTATGGCTACACCTTC CAIRSGTPNYGYTF TRBV28 14 TRBJ1-2 . .
TGTGCCAGCAGTTCCTCGGGACAGGGGGCAACTGAAGCTTTCTTT CASSSSGQGATEAFF TRBV6-6 15 TRBJ1-1 once TRBD1
TGCGCCAGCAGTGACGCACAGATGAACACTGAAGCTTTCTTT CASSDAQMNTEAFF TRBV10-2 14 TRBJ1-1 . .
TGCGCCAGCAGCCAAGTCCTAGTAGAGACCCAGTACTTC CASSQVLVETQYF TRBV4-1 13 TRBJ2-5 . .
TGTGCCAGCAGCTTTGGGGGGGTCACAGATACGAAGTATTTT CASSFGGVTDTKYF TRBV7-6 14 TRBJ2-3 . TRBD2
TGTGCCAGCAGCCTCAACCAAGCGAACACCGGGGAGCTGTTTTTT CASSLNQANTGELFF TRBV6-1 15 TRBJ2-2 . .
TGTGCCAGCAGCTCCGACTATACTCCCACTTACGAGCAGTACTTC CASSSDYTPTYEQYF TRBV7-9 15 TRBJ2-7 . .
TGTGCCATCAGTGAGCGTGGGAGTACAGGGCCTACAACTAATGAAAAACTGTTTTTT CAISERGSTGPTTNEKLFF TRBV10-3 19 TRBJ1-4 . .
TGTGCCAGCAGCTTAGTACTCCCCGGAAACACCATATATTTT CASSLVLPGNTIYF TRBV11-2 14 TRBJ1-3 . .
TGTGCCAGCAGCCCCACCGGAGAGACCCAGTACTTC CASSPTGETQYF TRBV6-5 12 TRBJ2-5 . .
TGTGCCAGCGGTCCGGGCCTAGCGGACTTTAGCACAGATACGCAGTATTTT CASGPGLADFSTDTQYF TRBV2 17 TRBJ2-3 few TRBD2
TGCGCCAGCAGCTTGGTATGGGGGCTGGGCACCGGGGAGCTGTTTTTT CASSLVWGLGTGELFF TRBV5-1 16 TRBJ2-2 few .
TGCAGCGTTGACCGACAGGGGGGGGATGGCTACACCTTC CSVDRQGGDGYTF TRBV29-1 13 TRBJ1-2 . TRBD1
TGTGCCAGTAGTACCCAGGTAATGGATGAAAAACTGTTTTTT CASSTQVMDEKLFF TRBV19 14 TRBJ1-4 . .
TGTGCCAGCAGTTTTGACAGGGCGGGTGGCTACACCTTC CASSFDRAGGYTF TRBV28 13 TRBJ1-2 medium-sized TRBD1
TGTGCCTGGAGTGTACCTAGCGGGGGCAATGAGCAGTTCTTC CAWSVPSGGNEQFF TRBV30 14 TRBJ2-1 . TRBD2